Below, 30 T cell receptor beta chains from the same sample are listed, as sequenced in a study of Ad26.COV2.S vaccination and SARS-CoV-2 variants. Sequencing used immunoSEQ multiplex PCR; TCRdb keeps in-frame clones, though not all of them. The data show roughly 100,000 clones, around 80% seen once. The sample in question was peripheral blood, obtained after recovery from COVID-19. These receptor sequences come from a human donor who had recovered from COVID-19.

The V gene is TRBV30, the J gene TRBJ1-2; 11 bases are shared with TRBD1. The CDR3 runs to 17 residues. J was trimmed by 0 bases and V by 2 bases; bases with no gene match: 8. Germline-derived CDR1 and CDR2 are GTSNPN and SVGIG (reference sequence). The CDR3 DNA sequence: TGTGCCTGGAGTCTGGACAGGGGGCGATCGGCTAACTATGGCTACACCTTC. Protein product: CAWSLDRGRSANYGYTF.

This chain uses TRBV30 with TRBJ2-1; TRBD2 matches at 16 bases. V lost 2 bases to trimming and J lost 9 bases; unmatched junction nucleotides: 10. CDR1 and CDR2 (germline): GTSNPN, SVGIG (reference sequence). CDR3 size: 17 residues. CDR3 residues: CAWSPRGTSGGAGEQFF. CDR3 DNA sequence: TGTGCCTGGAGTCCACGAGGGACTAGCGGGGGGGCAGGTGAGCAGTTCTTC.

The rearrangement joins TRBV3-1 (or the pseudogene TRBV3-2) to TRBJ1-6, with 7 bases aligning to TRBD1. Germline-derived CDR1 and CDR2 are LGHDT and YNNKEL (reference sequence). The CDR3 is made up of 15 amino acids. The V and J ends lost 1 base and 10 bases, in that order; junction bases with no gene match: 7. The CDR3 loop is CASSQGGTGESPLHF. The CDR3 DNA is TGTGCCAGCAGCCAAGGGGGTACAGGGGAATCACCCCTCCACTTT.

This chain links TRBV6-5 with TRBJ1-2; the D is unclear. The V gene lost 2 bases and the J gene lost 4 bases, with 8 bases spanning the gap. The CDR3 has 13 residues. Germline CDR1 is MNHEY and CDR2 is SVGAGI. The DNA of the CDR3 is TGTGCCAGCAGTTACGGGCCAGTCTATGGCTACACCTTC. It encodes CASSYGPVYGYTF.

The chain is built from TRBV29-1 and TRBJ2-6; 10 nucleotides agree with TRBD1. With V trimmed by 4 bases and J by 0 bases, 3 bases remained unmatched. The CDR3 is made up of 16 amino acids. Germline CDR1 reads SQVTM; CDR2 reads ANQGSEA. The CDR3, as DNA: TGCAGCGTTGCACGGGACAGGGGCTCTGGGGCCAACGTCCTGACTTTC. This encodes CSVARDRGSGANVLTF.

CDR3 coding DNA: TGCAGCGTTGAAGACAGGGGACTCTCTGAAGCTTTCTTT. It is translated as CSVEDRGLSEAFF. The V gene is TRBV29-1, the J gene TRBJ1-1, with D possibly TRBD1 on 6 matching bases. This CDR3 contains 13 residues. Germline CDR1 is SQVTM and CDR2 is ANQGSEA. Trimming pared 0 bases from V and 6 bases from J, leaving 11 bases between.

The chain employs TRBV5-6 and TRBJ2-3; TRBD1 is a possible D gene (7 bases). The germline V and J ends were trimmed by 1 base and 0 bases, with 12 bases remaining between them. Germline CDR1 and CDR2: SGHDT and YYEEEE. This CDR3 comprises 16 residues. In nucleotides, the CDR3 is TGTGCCAGCAGCTTGCGGGGGACAGCCAGCACAGATACGCAGTATTTT. Translation gives CASSLRGTASTDTQYF.

The gene calls are TRBV30 and TRBJ1-2; D possibly corresponds to TRBD1 (5 bases). The CDR3 sequence is 13 residues long. Per germline, CDR1 GTSNPN and CDR2 SVGIG (reference sequence). The V gene lost 0 bases and the J gene lost 8 bases, with 13 bases spanning the gap. The CDR3 region is CAWSVRRGDGYTF. For the CDR3, the DNA is TGTGCCTGGAGTGTGCGGAGGGGAGACGGCTACACCTTC. Based on the CDR3 plus reference TRBV30 and TRBJ1-2, the full variable domain is SQTIHQWPATLVQPVGSPLSLECTVEGTSNPNLYWYRQAAGRGLQLLFYSVGIGQISSEVPQNLSASRPQDRQFILSSKKLLLSDSGFYLCAWSVRRGDGYTFGSGTRLTVV.

The chain carries TRBV2 and TRBJ1-1; no clear D. The germline V gene has CDR1 SNHLY and CDR2 FYNNEI. The CDR3 totals 14 residues. V dropped 2 bases and J dropped 4 bases, with 11 bases sitting between them. In nucleotides, the CDR3 is TGTGCCAGCAGTGAACTGGGCGCGGTCACTGAAGCTTTCTTT. Translating it yields CASSELGAVTEAFF.

The chain uses TRBV5-6 and TRBJ1-1; the match to TRBD1 covers 9 bases. This CDR3 region has 16 residues. Trimming removed 3 bases from V and 1 base from J; junction bases left unmatched: 7. The germline V gene encodes CDR1 SGHDT and CDR2 YYEEEE. CDR3 region: CASSSGTGRTNTEAFF. As DNA, the CDR3 is TGTGCCAGCAGCTCGGGGACAGGGAGGACGAACACTGAAGCTTTCTTT.

The chain uses TRBV2 and TRBJ2-7; TRBD1 matches 9 bases. Germline loops: CDR1 SNHLY, CDR2 FYNNEI. V shed 6 bases and J 2 bases; nucleotides not matched to a gene: 8. The CDR3 spans 15 residues. The CDR3 is CASSSRGTGPYEQYF. The CDR3, as DNA: TGTGCCAGCAGCTCTCGGGGGACAGGGCCCTACGAGCAGTACTTC.

The chain's CDR3 is CASSVTGRTSGASDTQYF. The CDR3 DNA follows: TGTGCCAGCAGCGTTACGGGTCGGACTAGCGGGGCGTCAGATACGCAGTATTTT. The chain links TRBV7-3 to TRBJ2-3, with 12 bases matching TRBD2. Germline values: CDR1 SGHTA, CDR2 FQGTGA. With V trimmed by 5 bases and J by 4 bases, 13 bases remained unmatched. There are 18 residues in the CDR3.

Turning to this clone: At the DNA level, this CDR3 is encoded by other sequences in the same sample as well. The chain carries TRBV11-2 and TRBJ1-1; the D gene is possibly TRBD1 (5 bases). The CDR3 runs to 13 residues. Germline V CDR1 and CDR2: SGHAT, FQNNGV. Trimming removed 0 bases at V and 3 bases at J, with 5 bases between. CDR3 nucleotide sequence: TGTGCCAGCAGCTTAGACAGGGACACTGAAGCTTTCTTT. Residues: CASSLDRDTEAFF.

The V gene is TRBV7-7, the J gene TRBJ2-3; 8 bases are shared with TRBD1. Looked up from germline, CDR1 is SSHAT and CDR2 is FNYEAQ (reference sequence). The CDR3 loop spans 14 amino acids. Trimming removed 6 bases from V and 5 bases from J; junction bases left unmatched: 7. The CDR3 is CASSFGQGLDTQYF. CDR3 nucleotides: TGTGCCAGCAGTTTCGGACAGGGTTTAGATACGCAGTATTTT.

This clone was counted a few times. The chain links TRBV6-2 or TRBV6-3 to TRBJ2-7; D remains unclear. With 0 bases removed from V and 1 base from J, the gap between germline ends came to 13 bases. The germline gives CDR1 MNHEY, CDR2 SVGEGT. This CDR3 contains 16 residues. The CDR3 DNA is TGTGCCAGCAGTTACTCGTTCTTGGGTATTTCCTACGAGCAGTACTTC. Translation: CASSYSFLGISYEQYF.

This clone was picked up one time. The chain joins TRBV7-2 to TRBJ1-2, with D unclear. Germline CDR1 is SGHTA and CDR2 is FQGNSA. The V and J ends lost 8 bases and 8 bases respectively, with 15 bases between them. This CDR3 contains 12 residues. CDR3 residues: CASRREGVGYTF. The CDR3 bases are TGTGCCAGCCGCCGGGAAGGAGTCGGCTACACCTTC.

The V call is TRBV5-5, the J call TRBJ1-3; D gene uncertain. Per the germline V gene, CDR1 is SGHKS and CDR2 is YYEKEE (reference sequence). Between the trimmed V and J ends, which lost 0 bases and 7 bases, there was a span of 14 bases. The CDR3 is 15 amino acids. This CDR3 reads CASSLADLGENTIYF. CDR3 in DNA: TGTGCCAGCAGCTTGGCTGACTTGGGTGAGAACACCATATATTTT.

The J gene is TRBJ1-3, the V gene TRBV18; D might be TRBD1 (6 bases). CDR3 length: 17 amino acids. Between the trimmed V and J ends, which lost 3 bases and 2 bases, there was a span of 17 bases. Germline V gene lookup returns CDR1 KGHSH and CDR2 LQKENI. CDR3: CASSPGGPGAAGNTIYF. CDR3 nucleotides: TGTGCCAGCTCACCTGGTGGACCAGGGGCGGCTGGAAACACCATATATTTT.

In this sample, this clone turned up a few times. The chain is built from TRBV6-5 and TRBJ1-2; D ambiguous. Germline V gene sequence: CDR1 MNHEY, CDR2 SVGAGI. The CDR3 is made up of 15 amino acids. V was cut by 0 bases and J by 2 bases, with 10 bases left in between. The CDR3 DNA reads TGTGCCAGCAGTTACTCGAGGCAACGAAACTATGGCTACACCTTC. Encoded protein: CASSYSRQRNYGYTF.

V is TRBV21-1 and J is TRBJ2-5; the DNA was not compared with TRBD2, the D call given in the table. TRBV21-1 is described as a pseudogene. CDR3 length: 16 residues. In DNA form, the CDR3 reads TGTGCCAGCAGCAAAGGTTCTCTAACCCGCCAAGAGACCCAGTACTTC. This sequence encodes CASSKGSLTRQETQYF.

The chain carries TRBV5-4 and TRBJ2-5; D call uncertain. The CDR3 contains 16 residues. Trimming cost V 3 bases and J 1 base, with 16 bases left between them. The germline gives CDR1 SGHNT, CDR2 YYREEE (reference sequence). CDR3 region: CASSSPRENLQETQYF. For the CDR3, the DNA is TGTGCCAGCAGCTCCCCCCGAGAGAACCTCCAAGAGACCCAGTACTTC. Full variable domain (outside the CDR3, taken from reference TRBV5-4 and TRBJ2-5): ETGVTQSPTHLIKTRGQQVTLRCSSQSGHNTVSWYQQALGQGPQFIFQYYREEENGRGNFPPRFSGLQFPNYSSELNVNALELDDSALYLCASSSPRENLQETQYFGPGTRLLVL.

This chain links TRBV7-2 with TRBJ2-7; 8 bases map to TRBD1. Germline lookup yields CDR1 SGHTA and CDR2 FQGNSA. The CDR3 extends over 15 amino acids. With 5 bases clipped from V and 3 bases from J, the junction kept 9 bases outside the gene matches. CDR3: CASSEGDRTSYEQYF. The DNA of the CDR3 is TGTGCCAGCAGCGAGGGGGACAGGACGAGCTACGAGCAGTACTTC.

The rearrangement uses TRBV5-4 and TRBJ1-2; no clear D. Germline V gene sequence: CDR1 SGHNT, CDR2 YYREEE (reference sequence). This CDR3 spans 15 amino acids. The ends were cut back, 4 bases at V and 1 base at J, with 14 bases in the middle. The CDR3 nucleotides read TGTGCCAGCAGCACCGCCCCACTCATTAACTATGGCTACACCTTC. It yields the protein CASSTAPLINYGYTF.

The chain couples TRBV7-2 to TRBJ1-2; possible D gene TRBD1, 5 bases. V lost 5 bases and J 5 bases, leaving 18 bases between the germline ends. The CDR3 consists of 15 residues. CDR1 SGHTA and CDR2 FQGNSA come from the germline V gene. CDR3 in DNA: TGTGCCAGCAGCAAGAATGGGGGGGGTGATTATGGCTACACCTTC. Amino acids: CASSKNGGGDYGYTF.

For this clone: Other DNA variants within this sample encode the same CDR3. The gene calls are TRBV11-2 and TRBJ1-1; no reliable D call. Between the trimmed V and J ends, which lost 0 bases and 3 bases, there was a span of 5 bases. Germline V gene sequence: CDR1 SGHAT, CDR2 FQNNGV. This CDR3 comprises 13 residues. CDR3: CASSLDRDTEAFF. The DNA for the CDR3 is TGTGCCAGCAGCTTAGATAGGGACACTGAAGCTTTCTTT.

V is TRBV18 and J is TRBJ1-5; D unclear. Germline V gene lookup returns CDR1 KGHSH and CDR2 LQKENI. This CDR3 region has 13 residues. Trimming shortened V by 6 bases and J by 4 bases, and 10 bases separated the two germline ends. CDR3 sequence (DNA): TGTGCCAGCTCCCAGGCGGAGAATCAGCCCCAGCATTTT. Amino acid sequence: CASSQAENQPQHF. The full variable domain, with the rest looked up from reference TRBV18 and TRBJ1-5, is NAGVMQNPRHLVRRRGQEARLRCSPMKGHSHVYWYRQLPEEGLKFMVYLQKENIIDESGMPKERFSAEFPKEGPSILRIQQVVRGDSAAYFCASSQAENQPQHFGDGTRLSIL.

This chain connects TRBV27 to TRBJ1-2, with a weak D call TRBD1 (6 bases). Trimming shortened V by 2 bases and J by 0 bases, and 22 bases separated the two germline ends. This CDR3 has 19 amino acids. Germline loops: CDR1 MNHEY, CDR2 SMNVEV (reference sequence). The CDR3 nucleotides are TGTGCCAGCAGTTTACCCACACAGGGCGGATACCTCACTAACTATGGCTACACCTTC. This translates into CASSLPTQGGYLTNYGYTF.

Only one count was recorded for this clone. The chain uses TRBV5-1 and TRBJ2-3, with 9 bases identical to TRBD2. V was pared by 4 bases and J by 1 base, with 13 bases of the junction left unmatched. This CDR3 is 18 amino acids long. Germline values: CDR1 SGHRS, CDR2 YFSETQ. CDR3 sequence reads: CASSLRGGGASGTDTQYF. CDR3 DNA: TGCGCCAGCAGCCTACGGGGCGGGGGGGCCTCGGGCACAGATACGCAGTATTTT.

This clone has a handful of counts. The chain joins TRBV9 to TRBJ1-6; 7 nucleotides line up with TRBD1. CDR1 and CDR2 (germline): SGDLS, YYNGEE. With V trimmed by 2 bases and J by 6 bases, 5 bases remained unmatched. The CDR3 covers 15 residues. CDR3 protein: CASSVGTEPNSPLHF. The CDR3 region has the DNA TGTGCCAGCAGCGTGGGGACAGAGCCTAATTCACCCCTCCACTTT. Using reference TRBV9 and TRBJ1-6 for the parts outside the CDR3, the full variable domain is DSGVTQTPKHLITATGQRVTLRCSPRSGDLSVYWYQQSLDQGLQFLIQYYNGEERAKGNILERFSAQQFPDLHSELNLSSLELGDSALYFCASSVGTEPNSPLHFGNGTRLTVT.

This chain uses TRBV5-1 with TRBJ2-4, with TRBD2 matching over 7 bases. The germline V gene encodes CDR1 SGHRS and CDR2 YFSETQ. With 0 bases clipped from V and 9 bases from J, the junction kept 12 bases outside the gene matches. This CDR3 contains 16 residues. The CDR3 sequence: CASSLAVGERGVIQYF. As DNA, the CDR3 is TGCGCCAGCAGCTTGGCCGTCGGCGAGCGGGGTGTCATTCAGTACTTC.